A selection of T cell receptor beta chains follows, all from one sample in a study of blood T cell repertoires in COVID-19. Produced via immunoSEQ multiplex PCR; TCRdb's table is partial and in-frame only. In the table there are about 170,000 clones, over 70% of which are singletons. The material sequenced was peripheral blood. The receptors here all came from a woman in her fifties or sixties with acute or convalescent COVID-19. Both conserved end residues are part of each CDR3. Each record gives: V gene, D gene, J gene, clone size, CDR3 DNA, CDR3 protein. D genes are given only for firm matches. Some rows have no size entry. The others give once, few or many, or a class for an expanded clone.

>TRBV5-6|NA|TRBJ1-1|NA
TGTGCCAGCAGCCCTACCCACAGGGTCACTGAAGCTTTCTTT
CASSPTHRVTEAFF
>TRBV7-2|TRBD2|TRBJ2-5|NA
TGTGCCAGCAGCCCCGGCGCCAGCGGGGGTTACCAAGAGACCCAGTACTTC
CASSPGASGGYQETQYF
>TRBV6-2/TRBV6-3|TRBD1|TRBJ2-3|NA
TGTGCCAGCAGTTACTCACGGACAGGGACCCCGAATACGCAGTATTTT
CASSYSRTGTPNTQYF
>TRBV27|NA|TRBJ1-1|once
TGTGCCAGCAGTTTAGGGGCACGGGGGAGAGGACGGGCAGCTTTCTTT
CASSLGARGRGRAAFF
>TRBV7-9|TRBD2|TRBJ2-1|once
TGTGCCAGCAGCTTAGTATGGCGGGGGGGCCAGAATGAGCAGTTCTTC
CASSLVWRGGQNEQFF
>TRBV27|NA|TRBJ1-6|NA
TGTGCCAGCAGGGGGGGGGTGGCTAGCTCCTATAATTCACCCCTCCACTTT
CASRGGVASSYNSPLHF
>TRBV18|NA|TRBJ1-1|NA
TGTGCCAGCTCACCGGGAGCCGGACCAACTGAAGCTTTCTTT
CASSPGAGPTEAFF
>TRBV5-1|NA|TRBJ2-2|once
TGCGCCAGCAGCTGGTACAGCGGTAACACCGGGGAGCTGTTTTTT
CASSWYSGNTGELFF
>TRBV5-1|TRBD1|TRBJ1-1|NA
TGCGCCAGCAGCATCGGATCGGGGACAGGGGGATATGAAGCTTTCTTT
CASSIGSGTGGYEAFF
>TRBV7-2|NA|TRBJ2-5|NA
TGTGCCAGCAGCTTCGGGGTCCAAGAGACCCAGTACTTC
CASSFGVQETQYF
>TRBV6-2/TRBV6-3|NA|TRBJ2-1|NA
TGTGCCAGCAGTTACTTGGGGGCCTTCAATGAGCAGTTCTTC
CASSYLGAFNEQFF
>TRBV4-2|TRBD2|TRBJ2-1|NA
TGTGCCAGCAGCCAAGGAAGGGGGCTAGCGGGGGGCTCCTACAATGAGCAGTTCTTC
CASSQGRGLAGGSYNEQFF
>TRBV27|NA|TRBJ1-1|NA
TGTGCCAGCAGTTTAAGGGGGACCAGGCTTGTAGTGAACACTGAAGCTTTCTTT
CASSLRGTRLVVNTEAFF
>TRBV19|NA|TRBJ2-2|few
TGTGCCAGTAGACTCCGGGGAACATCAACCGGGGAGCTGTTTTTT
CASRLRGTSTGELFF
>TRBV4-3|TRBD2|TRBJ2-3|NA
TGCGCCAGCAGCCAAGATTGGCCCACCGGGGGGGATACGCAGTATTTT
CASSQDWPTGGDTQYF
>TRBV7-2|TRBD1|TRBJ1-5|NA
TGTGCCAGCAGCTTAGTACGGGACAGTTATCAGCCCCAGCATTTT
CASSLVRDSYQPQHF
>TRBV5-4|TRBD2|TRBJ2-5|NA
TGTGCCAGCAGCATAGGACTAGCGGGGGGGCCGGAGACCCAGTACTTC
CASSIGLAGGPETQYF
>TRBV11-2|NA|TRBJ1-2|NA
TGTGCCAGCAGCTTAGATCCAGTCTATGGCTACACCTTC
CASSLDPVYGYTF
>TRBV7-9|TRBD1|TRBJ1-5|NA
TGTGCCAGCAGCGCCGGGGGACAGCAAAATCAGCCCCAGCATTTT
CASSAGGQQNQPQHF
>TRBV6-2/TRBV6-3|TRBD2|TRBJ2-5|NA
TGTGCCAGCAGTTACACCGGGACTAGCGGGGAGACCCAGTACTTC
CASSYTGTSGETQYF
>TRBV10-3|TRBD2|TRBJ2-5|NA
TGTGCCATCAGTGAAGGGATAGCGGGGGGGCCTCAGGAGACCCAGTACTTC
CAISEGIAGGPQETQYF
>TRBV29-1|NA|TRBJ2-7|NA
TGCAGCGTTGTTTCGGGTTACGAGCAGTACTTC
CSVVSGYEQYF
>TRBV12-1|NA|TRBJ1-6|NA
TGTGCCAGCAGCTTGGACACGACAAGGATCTCCTATAATTCACCCCTCCACTTT
CASSLDTTRISYNSPLHF
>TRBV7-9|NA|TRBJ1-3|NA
TGTGCCAGCAGCTTCCACAGGGCTGGAAACACCATATATTTT
CASSFHRAGNTIYF
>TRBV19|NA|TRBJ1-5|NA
TGTGCCAGTAGTATAGGTCGCAGGGAGGGTCAGCCCCAGCATTTT
CASSIGRREGQPQHF
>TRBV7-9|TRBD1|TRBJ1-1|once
TGTGCCAGCAGCCCACAGGGGCGCACTGAAGCTTTCTTT
CASSPQGRTEAFF